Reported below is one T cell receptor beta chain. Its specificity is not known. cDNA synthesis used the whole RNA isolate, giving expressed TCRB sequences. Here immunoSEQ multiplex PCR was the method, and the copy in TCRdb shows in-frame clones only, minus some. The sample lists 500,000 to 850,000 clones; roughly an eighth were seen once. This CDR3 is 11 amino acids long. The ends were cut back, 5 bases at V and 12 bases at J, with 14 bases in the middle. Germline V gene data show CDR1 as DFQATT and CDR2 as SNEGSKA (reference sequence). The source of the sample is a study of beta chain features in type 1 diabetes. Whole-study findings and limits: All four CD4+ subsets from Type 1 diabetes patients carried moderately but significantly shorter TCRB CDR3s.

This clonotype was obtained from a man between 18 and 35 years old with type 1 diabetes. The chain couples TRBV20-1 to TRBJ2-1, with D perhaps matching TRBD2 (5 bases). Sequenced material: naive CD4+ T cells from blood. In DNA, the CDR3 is TGCAGTGCTGAACCTAACCGGGGGCAGTTCTTC. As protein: CSAEPNRGQFF.